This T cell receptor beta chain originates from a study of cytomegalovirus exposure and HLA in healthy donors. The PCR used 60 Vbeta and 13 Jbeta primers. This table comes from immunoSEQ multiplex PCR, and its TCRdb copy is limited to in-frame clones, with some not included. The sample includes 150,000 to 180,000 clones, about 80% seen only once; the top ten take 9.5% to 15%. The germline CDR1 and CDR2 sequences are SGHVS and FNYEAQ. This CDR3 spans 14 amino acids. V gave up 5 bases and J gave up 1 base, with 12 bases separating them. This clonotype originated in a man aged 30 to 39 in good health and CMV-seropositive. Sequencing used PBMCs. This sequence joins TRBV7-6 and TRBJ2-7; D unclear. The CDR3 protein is CASSPGGLSYEQYF. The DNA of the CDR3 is TGTGCCAGCAGCCCAGGTGGTCTATCCTACGAGCAGTACTTC.